This TCR beta chain was recovered during a study of CD8+ T cells in alopecia areata. Extracted RNA was reverse transcribed, and the resulting cDNA served as sequencing template. Repertoires were generated with immunoSEQ multiplex PCR, while TCRdb's copy carries only in-frame clones and drops some. This sample has 170,000 or so clones, with 58% found just once. The sample's treatment: oral pan-JAK inhibitor, 5-10 mg twice daily. The CDR3 runs 17 residues. Germline loops: CDR1 SGDLS, CDR2 YYNGEE. Trimming cost V 4 bases and J 1 base, with 21 bases left between them. V gene TRBV9 combines with J gene TRBJ2-7; D tentatively reads TRBD1 or TRBD2 (5 bases each). This TCR came from a human donor with alopecia areata. The sequencing here drew on CD8+ T cells sorted from blood, taken at week 24, from a patient treated with tofacitinib. The CDR3 loop is CASSPRGWGPGSYEQYF. In DNA form, the CDR3 reads TGTGCCAGCAGCCCCCGGGGTTGGGGACCTGGGTCCTACGAGCAGTACTTC.